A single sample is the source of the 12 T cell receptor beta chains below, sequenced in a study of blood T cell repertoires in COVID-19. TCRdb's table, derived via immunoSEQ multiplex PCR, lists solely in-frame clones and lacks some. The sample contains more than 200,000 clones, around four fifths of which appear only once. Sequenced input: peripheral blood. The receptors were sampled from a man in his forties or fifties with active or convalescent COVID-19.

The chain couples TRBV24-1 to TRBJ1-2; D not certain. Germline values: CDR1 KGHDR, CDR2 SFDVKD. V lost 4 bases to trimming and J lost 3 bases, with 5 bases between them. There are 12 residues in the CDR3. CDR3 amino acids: CATSEADYGYTF. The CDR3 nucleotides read TGTGCCACCAGTGAGGCTGACTATGGCTACACCTTC.

The CDR3 region has the DNA TGTGCCTGGAGCACCTCAGGGCATCAAGTCTATGGCTACACCTTC. Its protein is CAWSTSGHQVYGYTF. This chain connects TRBV30 to TRBJ1-2, with a weak D call TRBD1 (5 bases). This CDR3 region has 15 residues. Germline CDR1 is GTSNPN and CDR2 is SVGIG (reference sequence). V lost 3 bases and J 4 bases, leaving 18 bases between the germline ends.

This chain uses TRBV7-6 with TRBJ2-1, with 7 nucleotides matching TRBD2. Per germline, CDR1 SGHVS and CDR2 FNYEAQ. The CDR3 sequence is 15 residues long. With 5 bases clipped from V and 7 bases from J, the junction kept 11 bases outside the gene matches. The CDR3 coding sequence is TGTGCCAGCAGCATCCAGCGGGACCGCGGGAATGAGCAGTTCTTC. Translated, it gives CASSIQRDRGNEQFF.

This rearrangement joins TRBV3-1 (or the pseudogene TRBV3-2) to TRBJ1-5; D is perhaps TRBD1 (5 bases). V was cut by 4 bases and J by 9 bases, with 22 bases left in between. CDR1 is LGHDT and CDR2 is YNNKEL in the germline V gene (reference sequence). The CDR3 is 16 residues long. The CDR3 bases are TGTGCCAGCAGCCCCGCCTGGACATCCCGGCCGGGGCCCCAGCATTTT. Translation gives CASSPAWTSRPGPQHF.

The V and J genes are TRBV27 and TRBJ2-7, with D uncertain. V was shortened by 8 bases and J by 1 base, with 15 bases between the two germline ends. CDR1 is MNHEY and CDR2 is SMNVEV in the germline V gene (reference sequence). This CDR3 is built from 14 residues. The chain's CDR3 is CASRRAGWSYEQYF. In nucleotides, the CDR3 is TGTGCCAGCCGGCGAGCAGGCTGGTCCTACGAGCAGTACTTC.

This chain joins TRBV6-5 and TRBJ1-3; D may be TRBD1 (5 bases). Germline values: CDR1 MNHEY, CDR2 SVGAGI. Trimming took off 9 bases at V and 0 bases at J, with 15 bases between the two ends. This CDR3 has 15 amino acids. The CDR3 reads CASQRGLLSGNTIYF. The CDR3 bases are TGTGCCAGTCAAAGGGGACTGCTCTCTGGAAACACCATATATTTT.

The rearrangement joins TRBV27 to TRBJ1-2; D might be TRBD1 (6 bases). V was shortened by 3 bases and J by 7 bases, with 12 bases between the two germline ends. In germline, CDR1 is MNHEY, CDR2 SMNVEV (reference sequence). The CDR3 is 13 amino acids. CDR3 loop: CASSFREQGGYTF. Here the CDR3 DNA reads TGTGCCAGCAGTTTTCGAGAACAGGGTGGCTACACCTTC.

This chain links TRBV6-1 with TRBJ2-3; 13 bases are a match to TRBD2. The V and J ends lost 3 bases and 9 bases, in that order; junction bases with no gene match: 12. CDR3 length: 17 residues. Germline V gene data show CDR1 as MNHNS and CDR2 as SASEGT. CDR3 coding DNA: TGTGCCAGCAGTGAGTGGGGACTAGCGGGGCAGACTGGGACGCAGTATTTT. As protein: CASSEWGLAGQTGTQYF.

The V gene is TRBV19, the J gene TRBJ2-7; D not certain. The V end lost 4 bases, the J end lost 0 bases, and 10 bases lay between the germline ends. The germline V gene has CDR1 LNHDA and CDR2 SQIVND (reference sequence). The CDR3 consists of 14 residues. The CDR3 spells CASSTTVSSYEQYF. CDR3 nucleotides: TGTGCCAGTAGTACCACGGTAAGCTCCTACGAGCAGTACTTC.

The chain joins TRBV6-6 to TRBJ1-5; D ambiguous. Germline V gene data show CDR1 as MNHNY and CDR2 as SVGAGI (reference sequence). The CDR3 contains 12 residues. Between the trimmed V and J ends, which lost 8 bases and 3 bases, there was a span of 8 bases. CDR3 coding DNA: TGTGCCAGCGCAGAACCCAATCAGCCCCAGCATTTT. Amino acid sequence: CASAEPNQPQHF.

CDR3 residues: CASSYLSGGGSTDTQYF. CDR3 DNA sequence: TGTGCCAGCAGTTACCTCAGCGGGGGGGGTTCCACAGATACGCAGTATTTT. This chain connects TRBV6-2 or TRBV6-3 to TRBJ2-3; 10 bases are shared with TRBD2. The CDR3 length is 17 residues. V shed 2 bases and J 2 bases; nucleotides not matched to a gene: 7. Germline values: CDR1 MNHEY, CDR2 SVGEGT.

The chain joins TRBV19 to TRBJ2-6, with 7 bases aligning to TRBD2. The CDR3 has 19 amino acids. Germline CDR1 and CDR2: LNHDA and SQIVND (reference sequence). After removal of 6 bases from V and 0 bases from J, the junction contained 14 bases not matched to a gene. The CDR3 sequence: CASRPGREGSSSGANVLTF. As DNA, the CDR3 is TGTGCCAGTAGGCCGGGGAGGGAGGGGTCAAGCTCTGGGGCCAACGTCCTGACTTTC.